Following are 11 T cell receptor beta chains from one sample sequenced in a study of neurological immune-mediated disorders. Via MiXCR, TCRdb re-called the 5' RACE reads, giving one row per CDR3 protein. The repertoire holds over 25,000 distinct CDR3 sequences, with around an eighth as singletons. Specimen: PBMCs. The receptors come from a woman aged 55-70 years in good health.

This clonotype was seen ten or more times. V usage is TRBV20-1 and J usage is TRBJ1-5; TRBD1 might be the D (5 bases). Germline assignment: CDR1 DFQATT and CDR2 SNEGSKA (reference sequence). Trimming took 3 bases from V and 11 from J, leaving 20 bases between them. The CDR3 is made up of 14 amino acids. The CDR3 spells CSARGQAETVAQHF. CDR3 DNA sequence: TGCAGTGCTAGGGGGCAGGCTGAGACGGTAGCCCAGCATTTT.

Note on this clonotype: The junction shows a germline mismatch at one end, possibly a read error. V is TRBV6-2 or TRBV6-3 and J is TRBJ2-1, with TRBD1 identical over 7 bases. Germline V gene data show CDR1 as MNHEY and CDR2 as SVGEGT. The CDR3 consists of 14 residues. CDR3 protein: CASSQQGTYNEQFF. The CDR3, as DNA: TGTGCCAGCAGTCAACAGGGGACCTACAATGAACAGTTCTTC.

This clonotype was detected many times. This chain links TRBV5-5 with TRBJ1-4, with 7 bases identical to TRBD1. This CDR3 is built from 15 residues. V was pared by 2 bases and J by 8 bases, with 9 bases of the junction left unmatched. Germline CDR1 is SGHKS and CDR2 is YYEKEE (reference sequence). CDR3 in DNA: TGTGCCAGCAGCTTTACCGAGACAGGGACGGAAAAACTGTTTTTT. Its protein product is CASSFTETGTEKLFF.

This clonotype was picked up many times. The chain recombines TRBV14 with TRBJ2-1, with a possible D match to TRBD2 (5 bases). Germline V gene data show CDR1 as SGHDN and CDR2 as FVKESK. V was pared by 1 base and J by 8 bases, with 18 bases between. The CDR3 loop spans 16 amino acids. The CDR3: CASSQALRDRPDEQFF. CDR3 sequence (DNA): TGTGCCAGCAGCCAAGCCCTCCGGGATCGCCCAGATGAGCAGTTCTTC.

This clonotype showed up many times. The V call is TRBV7-2, the J call TRBJ2-1; D is unclear. V was cut by 7 bases and J by 5 bases, with 15 bases left in between. CDR3 size: 14 residues. Germline V gene lookup returns CDR1 SGHTA and CDR2 FQGNSA. This chain's CDR3 is CASTFRRTNNEQFF. CDR3 bases: TGTGCCAGCACCTTTCGGCGCACTAACAATGAGCAGTTCTTC.

This clonotype was recorded many times. V usage is TRBV5-1 and J usage is TRBJ2-2; the D gene could be TRBD1 or TRBD2 (6 bases each). Trimming shortened V by 3 bases and J by 3 bases, and 15 bases separated the two germline ends. This CDR3 is built from 16 residues. Germline V CDR1 and CDR2: SGHRS, YFSETQ. The CDR3: CASSSLGGRDTGELFF. CDR3 nucleotide sequence: TGCGCCAGCAGCTCCCTGGGGGGCAGAGACACCGGGGAGCTGTTTTTT.

This clonotype has a count of ten or more. The chain is built from TRBV11-2 and TRBJ1-2; 7 bases fit TRBD1. V was clipped by 7 bases and J by 3 bases; unmatched bases: 11. CDR1 SGHAT and CDR2 FQNNGV come from the germline V gene. This CDR3 region has 15 residues. The CDR3 here is CASTLGQPGYYGYTF. CDR3 sequence (DNA): TGTGCCAGCACCCTGGGACAGCCCGGATACTATGGCTACACCTTC.

This clonotype was seen only a few times. V gene TRBV7-9 combines with J gene TRBJ1-5; D is ambiguous. This CDR3 contains 15 residues. Trimming cost V 2 bases and J 7 bases, with 15 bases left between them. Germline V gives CDR1 SEHNR, CDR2 FQNEAQ (reference sequence). The CDR3 loop reads CASSLTLEGGQPQHF. The CDR3 DNA reads as TGTGCCAGCAGCTTAACCCTGGAGGGTGGCCAGCCCCAGCATTTT.

To note about this clonotype: This clone may be a read error of a much larger clone one base away. The chain links TRBV3-1 to TRBJ1-2; tentative D call: TRBD1 (5 bases). Germline CDR1 LGHDT, CDR2 YNNKEL (reference sequence). CDR3 length: 14 residues. The chain's CDR3 is CASIQVRGAGGYTF. The CDR3 bases are TGTGCCAGCATCCAAGTCCGCGGGGCTGGTGGCTACACCTTC.

This clonotype has a count of ten or more. The chain employs TRBV28 and TRBJ2-7; 13 bases line up with TRBD2. The CDR3 spans 17 residues. Losses at the gene ends were 5 bases for V and 5 bases for J; bases not matched to a gene: 12. Per the germline V gene, CDR1 is MDHEN and CDR2 is SYDVKM. CDR3 sequence reads: CASSPRQGLAGTHEQYF. CDR3 bases: TGTGCCAGCAGTCCTCGACAGGGACTAGCGGGGACCCACGAGCAGTACTTC.

Points on this clonotype: One end of the junction varies from germline; a read error may be responsible. V is TRBV12-3 or TRBV12-4 and J is TRBJ1-3; D not certain. The CDR3 loop spans 15 amino acids. For the CDR3, the DNA is TGTACCAGCTCCAAACTGGGCTTCCCTGGAAACACCATATATTTT. Translating gives CTSSKLGFPGNTIYF.